A selection of T cell receptor beta chains follows, all from one sample in a study of blood T cell repertoires in COVID-19. Libraries were prepared by immunoSEQ multiplex PCR; TCRdb keeps only in-frame clonotypes and omits some of them. The sample lists 90,000 to 100,000 clones, about nine tenths occurring once. The source material was peripheral blood. Receptors were obtained from a middle-aged man with acute or convalescent COVID-19. The CDR3 runs from the conserved cysteine through the conserved F or W. A D gene is named only where the DNA matches it firmly. The size field is filled for only some rows; it gives once, few, many or a size class.

j_call | d_call | clone_size | v_call | cdr3_nt | cdr3_aa
TRBJ2-7 | TRBD2 | - | TRBV20-1 | TGCAGTGCTAGTGGCGCTAGCGGGAACTACGAGCAGTACTTC | CSASGASGNYEQYF
TRBJ2-5 | - | - | TRBV7-2 | TGTGCCAGCAGCTTGGCAGGGCCCCAAGAGACCCAGTACTTC | CASSLAGPQETQYF
TRBJ2-5 | TRBD2 | once | TRBV9 | TGTGCCAGCAGCGACCGACTAGCGGGAGAAGAGACCCAGTACTTC | CASSDRLAGEETQYF
TRBJ1-2 | - | once | TRBV6-4 | TGTGCCAGCAGTGACTCCGGGGGACCTAGCACCTTC | CASSDSGGPSTF
TRBJ2-7 | - | - | TRBV29-1 | TGCAGCGTTGAAAGGGGATCGGGCTACGAGCAGTACTTC | CSVERGSGYEQYF
TRBJ2-3 | - | - | TRBV18 | TGTGCCAGCTCTCGAGACACAGATACGCAGTATTTT | CASSRDTDTQYF
TRBJ2-1 | TRBD2 | - | TRBV7-2 | TGTGCCAGCAGCCCGGGAGGACCGTCCTACAATGAGCAGTTCTTC | CASSPGGPSYNEQFF
TRBJ2-7 | TRBD2 | - | TRBV14 | TGTGCCAGCAGCGGAGCGGGAAGTTACGAGCAGTACTTC | CASSGAGSYEQYF
TRBJ2-5 | - | - | TRBV28 | TGTGCCAGCAGTCTAAGTTGGGAGACCCAGTACTTC | CASSLSWETQYF
TRBJ2-1 | TRBD2 | - | TRBV3-1/TRBV3-2 | TGTGCCAGCAGCCTACTTGGACTAGCGGGAGGAAATGAGCAGTTCTTC | CASSLLGLAGGNEQFF
TRBJ1-1 | TRBD1 | - | TRBV6-1 | TGTGCCAGCAGTGTCGTGACCGGGACAGGGAACACTGAAGCTTTCTTT | CASSVVTGTGNTEAFF
TRBJ1-4 | TRBD1 | - | TRBV27 | TGTGCCAGCAGCCGGACAGGGGAAGAAAAACTGTTTTTT | CASSRTGEEKLFF
TRBJ2-5 | TRBD2 | - | TRBV25-1 | TGTGCCAGCAGAGGAGCGGGAGGGGCCGCCCAAGAGACCCAGTACTTC | CASRGAGGAAQETQYF
TRBJ1-5 | TRBD1 | - | TRBV6-4 | TGTGCCAGCAGTGACTTGGACAGGGTAAGTCAGCCCCAGCATTTT | CASSDLDRVSQPQHF
TRBJ1-1 | - | - | TRBV9 | TGTGCCAGCAGCGTAGCTGGGACATTGAACACTGAAGCTTTCTTT | CASSVAGTLNTEAFF
TRBJ1-1 | - | - | TRBV30 | TGTGCCTGGAGTCGGCGGGGGGACACTGAAGCTTTCTTT | CAWSRRGDTEAFF
TRBJ2-1 | TRBD2 | - | TRBV12-3/TRBV12-4 | TGTGCCAGCAGTTTAGCTCTAGCGGGGGAGCAGTTCTTC | CASSLALAGEQFF
TRBJ1-2 | - | - | TRBV2 | TGTGCCAGCAGTGGGGACGGGAGTTTTGGCTACACCTTC | CASSGDGSFGYTF
TRBJ2-3 | TRBD2 | - | TRBV27 | TGTGCCAGCAGTTTACTTGAGACTAGCGAGAGGGATACGCAGTATTTT | CASSLLETSERDTQYF
TRBJ2-2 | - | - | TRBV7-9 | TGTGCCAGCAGCTTAGATCGGGGGGCGGACACCGGGGAGCTGTTTTTT | CASSLDRGADTGELFF
TRBJ1-1 | TRBD1 | - | TRBV18 | TGTGCCAGCTCAGCTTCTCCGGACAGGGGGGGCACTGAAGCTTTCTTT | CASSASPDRGGTEAFF
TRBJ1-2 | TRBD1 | - | TRBV5-5 | TGTGCCAGCAGCCCGGGACAGGGGTCTGGCTACACCTTC | CASSPGQGSGYTF
TRBJ2-7 | TRBD1 | - | TRBV7-9 | TGTGCCAGCAGCGTCGGGACAGGGAATGTTGGGGGGAACTACGAGCAGTACTTC | CASSVGTGNVGGNYEQYF
TRBJ1-2 | TRBD1 | - | TRBV18 | TGTGCCAGCTCACCCCTCGGACAGGGCGCTAACTATGGCTACACCTTC | CASSPLGQGANYGYTF
TRBJ2-7 | TRBD1 | - | TRBV2 | TGTGCCAGCAGTCAGGGTTCAGGGGGCCGCTTCTACGAGCAGTACTTC | CASSQGSGGRFYEQYF
TRBJ1-1 | - | - | TRBV24-1 | TGTGCCACCAGTGTGGGGCAGGGGATGAACACTGAAGCTTTCTTT | CATSVGQGMNTEAFF
TRBJ2-7 | - | - | TRBV6-5 | TGTGCCAGCAGCCGTACAGGGTTCTACGAGCAGTACTTC | CASSRTGFYEQYF
TRBJ2-3 | TRBD2 | once | TRBV19 | TGTGCCAGTAGTATAGGGGGAGGGGGCACAGATACGCAGTATTTT | CASSIGGGGTDTQYF
TRBJ2-7 | TRBD2 | - | TRBV19 | TGTGCCACTGGACTAGCGGGAGGGGCTGGAAAGCAGTACTTC | CATGLAGGAGKQYF
TRBJ2-1 | TRBD2 | - | TRBV18 | TGTGCCAGCTCACCGGCTAGCGGGAGCGGGAAGTTCTTC | CASSPASGSGKFF
TRBJ2-1 | - | - | TRBV19 | TGTGCCAGTAGTATGGCCAAATACAATGAGCAGTTCTTC | CASSMAKYNEQFF
TRBJ1-4 | TRBD1 | - | TRBV7-9 | TGTGCCAGCAGCCCGACAGGGTTACCCTATCGGGCGGTTTTT | CASSPTGLPYRAVF